What follows is one T cell receptor beta chain and its context. The antigen remains undetermined. The entry originates in a study of Tregs in tolerant kidney transplant recipients. This table comes from immunoSEQ multiplex PCR, and its TCRdb copy is limited to in-frame clones, with some not included. The sample shows 90,000 to 150,000 clones, about 90% of them seen only once. General study findings and limits: The small number of patients limits these findings pending further validation. Biological reproducibility was not directly addressed, but technical replication error appeared minimal. Activated donor B cell expansion appeared to reveal the most relevant donor-specific TCRbeta repertoire.

Sample: CD4+ T cells from blood. The clonotype was recovered from a human donor in good health.

CDR3 sequence: CASSALAGGNTGELFF. In DNA, the CDR3 is TGTGCCAGCAGCGCTCTAGCGGGGGGAAACACCGGGGAGCTGTTTTTT. The V gene is TRBV11-2, the J gene TRBJ2-2; 11 bases are shared with TRBD2. V dropped 5 bases and J dropped 2; count of bases not matched to a gene: 4. This CDR3 region has 16 residues. Germline lookup yields CDR1 SGHAT and CDR2 FQNNGV.